This is a list of T cell receptor beta chains from one sample in a study of blood T cell repertoires in COVID-19. Sequencing used immunoSEQ multiplex PCR; TCRdb keeps in-frame clones, though not all of them. This sample has some 88,000 clones, with over 75% found just once. The sample taken for sequencing was peripheral blood. The receptor source for this set is a man in his sixties with acute or convalescent COVID-19. The conserved cysteine and the conserved F or W are not part of the CDR3 here. The order of the fields is V gene, J gene, CDR3 protein.

>TRBV27|TRBJ2-4
ASSSRTSGLAKNIQY
>TRBV4-2|TRBJ2-3
ASSQGTTAGGADTQY
>TRBV10-1|TRBJ2-2
ASRADSQGGELF
>TRBV5-1|TRBJ2-1
ASSSSGTAYNEQF
>TRBV11-2|TRBJ2-7
ASSLVEGYEQY
>TRBV12-3/TRBV12-4|TRBJ1-2
ASRSSGDGYT
>TRBV7-3|TRBJ2-2
ASAIQGNSGELF
>TRBV3-1/TRBV3-2|TRBJ1-1
ASSLRTDGSEAF
>TRBV12-3/TRBV12-4|TRBJ1-1
ASSADPGQRL
>TRBV10-2|TRBJ1-3
ASSEPFNSGNTIY
>TRBV24-1|TRBJ2-2
ATGLRTGELF
>TRBV3-1/TRBV3-2|TRBJ2-3
ASSLGLAGERIPTDTQY
>TRBV24-1|TRBJ2-3
ATSDFRGGANTQY